These 20 T cell receptor beta chains originate from one sample sequenced in a study of PD-L1 blockade in urothelial cancer. Profiled with immunoSEQ multiplex PCR; TCRdb holds only in-frame clones, not every one. In the table there are some 30,000 clones, around nine tenths of which are singletons. Sequenced material: PBMCs, taken around atezolizumab (anti-PD-L1) treatment. The receptors originated from a man between 50 and 59 years old with urothelial cancer.

This clone was picked up one time. This sequence joins TRBV7-3 and TRBJ2-2, with 7 bases identical to TRBD1. The ends lost 1 base at V and 0 bases at J; junction bases unmatched: 8. The CDR3 spans 18 residues. Germline V lookup: CDR1 SGHTA, CDR2 FQGTGA. The CDR3 DNA sequence: TGTGCCAGCAGCTTAAAACTAAGGGACAGCGCGAACACCGGGGAGCTGTTTTTT. This translates into CASSLKLRDSANTGELFF.

In DNA form, the CDR3 reads TGTGCCAGCAGTTTATCGCAGCGGTACAATGAGCAGTTCTTC. It yields the protein CASSLSQRYNEQFF. The chain uses TRBV27 and TRBJ2-1; TRBD2 is a possible D gene (5 bases). CDR1 MNHEY and CDR2 SMNVEV come from the germline V gene (reference sequence). This CDR3 is 14 amino acids long. The V end lost 0 bases, the J end lost 4 bases, and 7 bases lay between the germline ends.

The chain joins TRBV6-5 to TRBJ1-5; 9 bases are a match to TRBD1. Germline lookup yields CDR1 MNHEY and CDR2 SVGAGI. This CDR3 spans 16 amino acids. J gave up 9 bases and V 4 bases, and 13 bases lay outside the gene matches. The CDR3 nucleotides read TGTGCCAGCAGTTCGGTATCCGGGACAGGGCTCTCGCCCCAGCATTTT. It encodes CASSSVSGTGLSPQHF.

V and J are TRBV5-1 and TRBJ1-1; 7 positions match TRBD1. Germline-derived CDR1 and CDR2 are SGHRS and YFSETQ. The junction had 7 bases not matched to a gene; V was cut back by 1 base and J by 4 bases. The length of the CDR3 is 15 residues. In DNA, the CDR3 is TGCGCCAGCAGCTTGTCGCCAGGGGGGAGCACTGAAGCTTTCTTT. It codes for CASSLSPGGSTEAFF.

The gene calls are TRBV6-1 and TRBJ2-5, with 9 bases aligning to TRBD2. The CDR3 runs 14 residues. The germline gives CDR1 MNHNS, CDR2 SASEGT. The J segment lost 0 bases and the V segment lost 6 bases, leaving 2 bases of the junction unmatched. CDR3 bases: TGTGCCAGCAGGAGGACTAGCGACCAAGAGACCCAGTACTTC. Residues: CASRRTSDQETQYF.

On this clone: One end of the junction fails to match germline, which may point to a read error. The V and J genes are TRBV5-6 and TRBJ2-7; TRBD1 agrees at 7 bases. Germline V gives CDR1 SGHDT, CDR2 YYEEEE. The CDR3 loop spans 11 amino acids. The DNA for the CDR3 is TGTGCCAGCACGTCCGGGACAGTCTTGTTCTTC. Translation: CASTSGTVLFF.

CDR3 amino acids: CASSLYYGREGETQYF. As DNA, the CDR3 is TGCGCCAGCAGCCTATACTACGGACGGGAAGGAGAGACCCAGTACTTC. V is TRBV4-3 and J is TRBJ2-5; D is possibly TRBD2 (5 bases). CDR1 and CDR2 from the germline V gene are LGHNA and YSLEER. Trimming took off 4 bases at V and 4 bases at J, with 19 bases between the two ends. The CDR3 loop spans 16 amino acids.

The chain uses TRBV19 and TRBJ2-1, with D unclear. V was trimmed by 5 bases and J by 6 bases, leaving 8 bases between them. Germline V gene data show CDR1 as LNHDA and CDR2 as SQIVND (reference sequence). CDR3 length equals 12 residues. CDR3: CASSLFSNEQFF. DNA for the CDR3: TGTGCCAGTAGTTTATTTTCCAATGAGCAGTTCTTC.

The J gene is TRBJ2-3, the V gene TRBV6-4; 9 positions match TRBD1. V trimming: 8 bases; J trimming: 5 bases; junction bases outside the gene matches: 5. The CDR3 covers 13 residues. The germline V gene has CDR1 MRHNA and CDR2 SNTAGT. The CDR3 protein is CASGRQGGDTQYF. CDR3 sequence (DNA): TGTGCCAGCGGAAGACAGGGGGGAGATACGCAGTATTTT.

CDR3 in amino acids: CASGHRERAYEQYF. DNA of the CDR3: TGTGCCAGCGGACACAGGGAAAGGGCCTACGAGCAGTACTTC. This chain uses TRBV11-2 with TRBJ2-7, with D maybe TRBD1 (6 bases). This CDR3 region has 14 residues. CDR1 and CDR2 (germline): SGHAT, FQNNGV. Trimming took off 8 bases at V and 2 bases at J, with 16 bases between the two ends.

Only one count was recorded for this clone. V gene TRBV5-4 combines with J gene TRBJ2-1; 13 bases align to TRBD2. CDR1 and CDR2 from the germline V gene are SGHNT and YYREEE (reference sequence). The CDR3 sequence is 15 residues long. Trimming at V came to 4 bases and at J to 8 bases, leaving 6 bases not matched to a gene. The CDR3 loop reads CASSPTTSGGDEQFF. The CDR3 region has the DNA TGTGCCAGCAGCCCCACTACTAGCGGGGGGGATGAGCAGTTCTTC.

The chain combines TRBV7-2 with TRBJ2-4; 8 bases fit TRBD1. Germline V gene data show CDR1 as SGHTA and CDR2 as FQGNSA. This CDR3 region has 15 residues. Trimming at V came to 5 bases and at J to 1 base, leaving 4 bases not matched to a gene. The CDR3 loop reads CASSPTGAAKNIQYF. DNA of the CDR3: TGTGCCAGCAGCCCGACAGGGGCGGCCAAAAACATTCAGTACTTC.

The chain uses TRBV29-1 and TRBJ1-1, with D unresolved. CDR1 SQVTM and CDR2 ANQGSEA come from the germline V gene. The CDR3 is 10 residues long. Between the trimmed V and J ends, which lost 6 bases and 7 bases, there was a span of 9 bases. This CDR3 is CSVTPGEAFF. For the CDR3, the DNA is TGCAGCGTAACCCCAGGTGAAGCTTTCTTT.

This clone was seen a few times. The rearrangement joins TRBV27 to TRBJ2-7; D is unclear. The V end lost 9 bases, the J end lost 0 bases, and 18 bases lay between the germline ends. CDR1 MNHEY and CDR2 SMNVEV come from the germline V gene (reference sequence). The CDR3 is made up of 15 amino acids. This CDR3 reads CASSPSSASSYEQYF. The CDR3 bases are TGTGCCAGTTCCCCTTCGTCGGCTAGCTCCTACGAGCAGTACTTC.

The V gene is TRBV9, the J gene TRBJ2-5; weak D call: TRBD1 (7 bases). The V end was cut by 3 bases, the J end by 2 bases, with 17 bases between. Germline CDR1 is SGDLS and CDR2 is YYNGEE. The CDR3 covers 16 residues. DNA of the CDR3: TGTGCCAGCAGCGGCGGGACAGTAGACCCACAAGAGACCCAGTACTTC. Translation gives CASSGGTVDPQETQYF.

This chain uses TRBV30 with TRBJ1-5; the D is unclear. V lost 0 bases to trimming and J lost 4 bases, with 16 bases between them. The length of the CDR3 is 16 residues. Germline CDR1 GTSNPN, CDR2 SVGIG (reference sequence). DNA of the CDR3: TGTGCCTGGAGTGTACGGGGAGGGTCGGGAAATCAGCCCCAGCATTTT. Amino acid sequence: CAWSVRGGSGNQPQHF.

The chain carries TRBV10-2 and TRBJ2-7, with 9 positions matching TRBD2. CDR3 length: 15 amino acids. V gave up 7 bases and J gave up 4 bases; unmatched junction bases: 11. The germline V gene has CDR1 WSHSY and CDR2 SAAADI. The CDR3 loop is CASNIGTSRNYEQYF. CDR3 sequence (DNA): TGCGCCAGCAATATCGGGACTAGCAGGAATTACGAGCAGTACTTC.

CDR3 loop: CASRQGSHQPQHF. CDR3 sequence (DNA): TGTGCCAGCAGACAGGGGTCCCATCAGCCCCAGCATTTT. The J gene is TRBJ1-5, the V gene TRBV27; 7 bases fit TRBD1. This CDR3 is 13 amino acids long. Trimming cost V 6 bases and J 5 bases; bases outside gene matches: 4. Germline values: CDR1 MNHEY, CDR2 SMNVEV (reference sequence).

The chain couples TRBV9 to TRBJ2-3; D remains ambiguous. The CDR3 contains 13 residues. Germline-derived CDR1 and CDR2 are SGDLS and YYNGEE. V gave up 0 bases and J gave up 3 bases, with 5 bases separating them. The CDR3: CASSVDLTDTQYF. DNA of the CDR3: TGTGCCAGCAGCGTAGATCTTACAGATACGCAGTATTTT.

The chain links TRBV2 to TRBJ1-3; D is uncertain. This CDR3 is built from 13 residues. Trimming shortened V by 2 bases and J by 4 bases, and 6 bases separated the two germline ends. Germline V lookup: CDR1 SNHLY, CDR2 FYNNEI. The CDR3 nucleotides read TGTGCCAGCAGTGAATTCTCGGGAAACACCATATATTTT. Translated, it gives CASSEFSGNTIYF.